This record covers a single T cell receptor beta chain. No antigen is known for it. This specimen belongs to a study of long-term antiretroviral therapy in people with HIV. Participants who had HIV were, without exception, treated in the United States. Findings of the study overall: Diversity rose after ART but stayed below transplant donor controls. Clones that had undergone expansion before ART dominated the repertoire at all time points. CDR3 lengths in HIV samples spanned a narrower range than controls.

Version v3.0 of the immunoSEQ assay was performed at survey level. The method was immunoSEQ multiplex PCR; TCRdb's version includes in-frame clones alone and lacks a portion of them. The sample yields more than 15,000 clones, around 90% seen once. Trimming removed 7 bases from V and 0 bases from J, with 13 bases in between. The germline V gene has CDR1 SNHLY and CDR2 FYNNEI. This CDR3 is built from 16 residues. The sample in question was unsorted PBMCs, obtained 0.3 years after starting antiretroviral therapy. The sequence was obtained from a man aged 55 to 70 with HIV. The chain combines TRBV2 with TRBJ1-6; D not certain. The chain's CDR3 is CASTPNKSSYNSPLHF. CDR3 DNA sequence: TGTGCCAGCACACCGAACAAGAGCTCCTATAATTCACCCCTCCACTTT.